The present T cell receptor (beta chain) was sequenced within a study of blood T cell repertoires in COVID-19. The CDR3 runs 17 residues. Germline CDR1 and CDR2: LGHDT and YNNKEL (reference sequence). The V end lost 0 bases, the J end lost 6 bases, and 15 bases lay between the germline ends. Generated by immunoSEQ multiplex PCR, the TCRdb table keeps only in-frame clones and is missing some. In the table there are approximately 90,000 clones, roughly 78% of which are singletons. The source material was peripheral blood. This TCR was recovered from a woman of 80 years or more with acute or convalescent COVID-19. The chain has TRBV3-1 (or the pseudogene TRBV3-2) and TRBJ1-6, with D uncertain. The DNA for the CDR3 is TGTGCCAGCAGCCAAGATAAGGCATCTGACTTTAATTCACCCCTCCACTTT. Its protein product is CASSQDKASDFNSPLHF.